The entry below describes one TCR beta chain. Its antigen is undetermined. The sample belongs to a study of CXCR3-negative and CXCR3-positive naive CD8 T cells. Via 5' RACE with UMI labels, TRB cDNA libraries were prepared. Each CDR3 protein gets one entry in TCRdb, which reprocessed the 5' RACE reads and gives no DNA. This specimen shows some 3,100 distinct CDR3 sequences; the ten leading clones hold more than 1.4%. Looked up from germline, CDR1 is SNHLY and CDR2 is FYNNEI. The CDR3 has 15 amino acids. Study results and limitations: In CXCR3-positive naive cells, the TRB CDR3s were more hydrophobic than in CXCR3-negative naive cells. Both naive subsets showed comparably high diversity, and memory CD8+ cells showed much lower diversity. For the naive subsets, surface CD5 was similar, and TCR strength was inferred from TRB CDR3 properties. The study found that naive CXCR3-negative and CXCR3-positive cells shared TRBV-TRBJ usage, while memory cells differed.

This receptor was obtained from a human donor in good health. Some clones in this sample may be carry-over from other donors' samples. The sample consisted of naive CXCR3+ CD8+ T cells from blood. Subset given: CD45RO-CCR7+CD27+CD95- naive CD8+ T cells expressing CXCR3 (TNR3+). The chain links TRBV2 to TRBJ2-7; TCRdb proposes TRBD1, but this gene call is untestable without DNA. The CDR3 region is CASPRGTGPSYEQYF.